This T cell receptor beta chain was recorded in a study of long-term antiretroviral therapy in people with HIV. Study-wide context: A decade or so separates the oldest specimens from the later 2015 immediate-ART recommendation. Whole-study results and caveats: Repertoires from HIV showed CDR3 length ranges narrower than those of controls. All time points showed a repertoire dominated by clones expanded before ART. ART adherence, viral resistance and therapy changes were undocumented.

Comment on this clone: Its antigen is not known.

immunoSEQ v3.0 was run at survey level. Data came from immunoSEQ multiplex PCR; TCRdb stores just in-frame clones and leaves some out. The sample lists 15,000 to 20,000 clones, around three quarters occurring once. Germline values: CDR1 SGHTS, CDR2 YDEGEE. With V trimmed by 0 bases and J by 6 bases, 5 bases remained unmatched. CDR3 size: 14 residues. This specimen consisted of unsorted PBMCs, obtained 2.3 years after starting antiretroviral therapy. V is TRBV5-8 and J is TRBJ1-1, with 7 bases fitting TRBD1. The TCR originated in a middle-aged woman with HIV. CDR3 sequence reads: CASSLGQGWAEAFF. The CDR3 DNA follows: TGTGCCAGCAGCTTGGGACAGGGATGGGCTGAAGCTTTCTTT.